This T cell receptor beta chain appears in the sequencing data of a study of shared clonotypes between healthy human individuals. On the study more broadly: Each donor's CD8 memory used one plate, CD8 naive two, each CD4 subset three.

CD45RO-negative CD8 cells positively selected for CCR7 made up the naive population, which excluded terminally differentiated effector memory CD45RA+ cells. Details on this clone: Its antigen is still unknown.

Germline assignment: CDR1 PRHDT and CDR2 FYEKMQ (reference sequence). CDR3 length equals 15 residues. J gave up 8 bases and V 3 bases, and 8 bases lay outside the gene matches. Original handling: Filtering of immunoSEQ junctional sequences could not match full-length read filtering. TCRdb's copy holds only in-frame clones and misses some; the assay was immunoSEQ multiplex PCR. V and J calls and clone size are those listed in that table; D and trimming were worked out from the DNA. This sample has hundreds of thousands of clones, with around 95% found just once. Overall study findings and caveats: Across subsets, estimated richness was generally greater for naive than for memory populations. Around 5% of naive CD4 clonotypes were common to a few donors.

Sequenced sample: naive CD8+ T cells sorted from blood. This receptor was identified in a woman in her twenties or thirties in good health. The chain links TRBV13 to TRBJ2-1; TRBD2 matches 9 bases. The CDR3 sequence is CASSFILAGADEQFF. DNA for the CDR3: TGTGCCAGCAGCTTCATATTAGCGGGAGCGGATGAGCAGTTCTTC.